Included here is one T cell receptor beta chain sequence, with context. This clone was recorded once. Its cognate antigen has yet to be identified. Base qualities are not provided; no much larger clone lies one nucleotide away. This sample stems from a study of OX40 agonist ivuxolimab in advanced cancers. Regarding the research as a whole: Ivuxolimab was a fully human IgG2 agonistic monoclonal antibody targeting the costimulatory receptor OX40 (CD134). Intravenous ivuxolimab was administered to patients every 2 weeks at six dose levels: 0.01, 0.1, 0.3, 1.5, 3 and 10 mg/kg. Of the approximately 50 dose-escalation patients, hepatocellular carcinoma was present in around 20, melanoma in around 15, renal cell carcinoma in 9 and head and neck cancer in 9. The dose-escalation cohort was roughly 87% male with a mean age of roughly 62 years, ranging from roughly 23 to 85. Patients were allowed to have had prior anti-PD-1, anti-PD-L1 or anti-CTLA-4 therapy, and about 40% of the dose-escalation patients had been treated with checkpoint inhibitors. Partial responses were achieved by three dose-escalation patients, of whom one had hepatocellular carcinoma and two had cutaneous melanoma. The point of sequencing TCRbeta in the periphery was to test whether ivuxolimab changed TCR sequence diversity and drove clonal T-cell expansion. The paper describes the monotherapy dose-escalation part (N ≈ 50 patients) of the phase I trial of ivuxolimab.

Its CDR3 holds 14 amino acids, cysteine through phenylalanine. This entry keeps only the CDR3 DNA: 42 bases, framed from base 1. The germline V gene specifies SGHTA as CDR1 and FQGNSA as CDR2. Trimming at the junction amounts to 7 bases on V and 8 bases on J, and the germline ends lie 15 bases apart. Patients with a history of autoimmune disease or receiving systemic immunosuppression were excluded from the trial. In every dose cohort, peripheral blood was drawn for TCR sequencing at baseline, cycle 4 day 1, and cycle 7 day 1. The samples were drawn from a first-in-human, open-label, multicenter phase I dose-escalation trial of ivuxolimab. Adults with locally advanced or metastatic head and neck squamous cell, hepatocellular, melanoma or renal cell carcinoma were enrolled in the trial. Before TCR sequencing, CD4+ and CD8+ T cells were separately sorted from peripheral blood. The paper's findings and limits, for the study overall: In the 0.1-3.0 mg/kg groups, partial responders were among the patients with the lowest normalized peripheral clonal expansion, particularly in CD8+ T cells. Clonal expansion of both CD4+ and CD8+ blood T cells was observed from baseline to week 6 at doses 0.1 to 3.0 mg/kg. On average, CD8+ T cells showed more expanded clones than CD4+ T cells after ivuxolimab. Low levels of normalized T-cell clonal expansion were also seen in some nonresponding patients. Which antigens the clonally expanded peripheral T cells were specific for was not determined.

For sequencing of the TCRbeta CDR3 region, genomic DNA was extracted from the sorted cells. TCRbeta CDR3 regions were sequenced using the immunoSEQ Assay. TCRdb took this table from immuneACCESS and kept in-frame rearrangements with V and J called. Such tables lack part of the clones; where checked against another copy, unresolved V genes explain under half of the gap, and the rest is unexplained. A total of about 6,700 clones appear in this sample, 94% of them only once. The top ten clonotypes cover roughly an eighth of the sample. The specimen comprised CD4+ or CD8+ T cells sorted from blood, sampled in a trial of the OX40 agonist ivuxolimab. The receptor was isolated from an adult with an advanced solid tumor such as melanoma, head and neck, liver or kidney cancer. Here the chain combines TRBV7-2 and TRBJ1-6, with the D segment identity uncertain. The DNA sequence is as follows: TGTGCCAGCACCGCAGTAAACGGCGATTCACCCCTCCACTTT. It encodes CASTAVNGDSPLHF.